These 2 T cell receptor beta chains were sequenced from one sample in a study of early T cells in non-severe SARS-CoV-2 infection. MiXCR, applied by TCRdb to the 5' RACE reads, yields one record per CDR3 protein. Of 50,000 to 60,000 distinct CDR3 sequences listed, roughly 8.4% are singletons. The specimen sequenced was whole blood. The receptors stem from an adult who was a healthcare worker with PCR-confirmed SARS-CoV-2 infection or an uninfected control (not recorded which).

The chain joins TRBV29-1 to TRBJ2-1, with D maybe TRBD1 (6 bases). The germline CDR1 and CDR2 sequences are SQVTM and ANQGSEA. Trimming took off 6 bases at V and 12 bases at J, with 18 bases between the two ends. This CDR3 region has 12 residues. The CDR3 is CSVDSTGSRQFF. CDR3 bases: TGCAGCGTCGATAGTACAGGGTCAAGGCAGTTCTTC.

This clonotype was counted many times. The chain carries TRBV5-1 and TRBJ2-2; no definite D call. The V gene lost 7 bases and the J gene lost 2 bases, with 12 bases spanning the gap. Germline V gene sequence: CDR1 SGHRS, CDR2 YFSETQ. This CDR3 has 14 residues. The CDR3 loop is CASHRTVNTGELFF. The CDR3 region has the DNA TGCGCCAGCCATCGGACGGTCAACACCGGGGAGCTGTTTTTT.